This TCR beta chain was recorded in a study of T-cell reconstitution after alpha-beta-depleted transplantation in children (dated by TCRdb to 2016 to 2017). Turning to the overall study: Using TCR repertoire profiling, the study followed T-cell immune reconstitution in a quantitative way in children after TCRalphabeta/CD19-depleted allogeneic hematopoietic cell transplantation. Beyond this particular receptor, the publication reports: In some patients, the high TCRbeta diversity seen at day 60 was put down to recipient T cells and intrathymic progenitors that had survived conditioning. The apparently early alphabetaT-cell count recovery about two months after transplant was reportedly dependent on only several hundred rapidly expanded clones derived from non-depleted graft cells. Hyperexpanded clone frequencies declined over subsequent months; after one year, T-cell counts and TCRbeta diversity were mostly attributed to newly produced T cells.

In light of the paper, this sample's treatment or condition label describes: allogeneic hematopoietic cell transplantation with graft depleted of TCRalphabeta T cells and CD19 B cells. TCRalphabeta/CD19-depleted allogeneic hematopoietic cell grafts were given to the transplant recipients, all of whom were children. This clonotype was found many times. No antigen is known for it. No base-level quality is on record; no much larger clone is a single base apart. To prepare the library, PCR was applied. Sequenced using an Illumina HiSeq 2500. TCR library preparation used molecular barcoding, with unique molecular identifiers applied to normalize quantification of the TCRbeta repertoire. The public reads were quality trimmed at Q25 with fastp and then assembled into clones with MiXCR by TCRdb, keeping productive beta chains. Each entry merges the rows of one CDR3 protein and shows their most common DNA and genes. For this sample there are some 600,000 distinct CDR3 sequences; 10% to 15% appear just once. The ten largest clones take up about 2% of the sample.

The CDR3 sequence holds 12 residues, the cysteine and phenylalanine included. Just the 36-base CDR3 DNA is kept, in frame starting at base 1. V and J are truncated by 1 base and 6 bases respectively, leaving an intervening sequence of 4 bases. The V gene is TRBV12-3 or TRBV12-4 and the J gene is TRBJ1-5; the D gene identity is not certain. This clonotype originated in a male patient younger than 18 who had a stem cell transplant for acute myeloid leukemia, so the T cells may come from the graft donor. Sequencing was performed on PBMCs, mostly from graft donor cells, taken 360 days after TCRalphabeta/CD19-depleted stem cell transplant. The CDR3: CASSLVGQPQHF. The DNA sequence is TGTGCCAGCAGTTTAGTCGGTCAGCCCCAGCATTTT.